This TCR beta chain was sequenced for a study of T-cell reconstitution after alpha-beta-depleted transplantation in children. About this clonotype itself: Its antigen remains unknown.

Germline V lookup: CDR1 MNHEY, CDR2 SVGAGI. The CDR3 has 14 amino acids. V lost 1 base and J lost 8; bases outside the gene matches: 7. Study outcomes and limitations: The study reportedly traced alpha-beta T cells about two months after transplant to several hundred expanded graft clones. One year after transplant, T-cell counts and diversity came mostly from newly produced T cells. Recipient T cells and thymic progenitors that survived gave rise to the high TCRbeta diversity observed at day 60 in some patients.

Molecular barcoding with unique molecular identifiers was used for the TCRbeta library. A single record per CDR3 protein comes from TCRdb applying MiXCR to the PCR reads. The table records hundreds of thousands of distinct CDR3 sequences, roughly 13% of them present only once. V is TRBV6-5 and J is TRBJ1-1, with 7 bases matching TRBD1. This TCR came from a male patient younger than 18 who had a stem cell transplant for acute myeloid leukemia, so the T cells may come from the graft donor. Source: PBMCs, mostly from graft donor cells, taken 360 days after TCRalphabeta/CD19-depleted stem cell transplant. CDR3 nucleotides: TGTGCCAGCAGTTACTTGGACAGGACCCAGGAAGCTTTCTTT. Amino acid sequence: CASSYLDRTQEAFF.